Described below is a single T cell receptor (beta chain) sequence and its context. The study ran its PCR with 60 Vbeta and 13 Jbeta primers. TCRdb's table, derived via immunoSEQ multiplex PCR, lists solely in-frame clones and lacks some. The sample records roughly 130,000 clones, about 74% being singletons. The data belong to a study of cytomegalovirus exposure and HLA in healthy donors. V lost 5 bases and J lost 3; bases outside the gene matches: 3. The CDR3 runs 14 residues. Germline loops: CDR1 SQVTM, CDR2 ANQGSEA. This clonotype was obtained from a man aged 18 to 35 in good health and CMV-seropositive. The sequenced material came from PBMCs. The gene calls are TRBV29-1 and TRBJ2-6; TRBD1 agrees at 8 bases. CDR3: CSVLGQGGANVLTF. Written as DNA, the CDR3 is TGCAGCGTTCTCGGACAGGGTGGGGCCAACGTCCTGACTTTC.